The 28 T cell receptor beta chains below were found in one sample sequenced in a study of shared clonotypes between healthy human individuals. Profiled with immunoSEQ multiplex PCR; TCRdb holds only in-frame clones, not every one. The sample shows 450,000 to 700,000 clones, around 95% of them seen only once. Terminally differentiated effector memory CD45RA+ cells were excluded by CCR7 positive selection of CD45RO-negative cells. Source material: naive CD8+ T cells sorted from blood. The receptors come from a woman in her 30s in good health.

This clone was observed a single time. The gene calls are TRBV28 and TRBJ1-1, with no clear D. This CDR3 is 17 amino acids long. Deletions cut 5 bases from V and 2 bases from J, with 21 bases between. The V gene's germline CDR1 is MDHEN and CDR2 SYDVKM. The CDR3 protein is CASSPYARPVSNTEAFF. CDR3 nucleotide sequence: TGTGCCAGCAGTCCCTATGCCCGGCCGGTCTCCAACACTGAAGCTTTCTTT.

The rearrangement links TRBV28 to TRBJ2-1, with 10 bases identical to TRBD2. The ends lost 2 bases at V and 4 bases at J; junction bases unmatched: 8. Germline V CDR1 and CDR2: MDHEN, SYDVKM. This CDR3 comprises 17 residues. This chain's CDR3 is CASSLVLAGEDYNEQFF. Here the CDR3 DNA reads TGTGCCAGCAGTTTAGTGCTAGCGGGGGAAGATTACAATGAGCAGTTCTTC.

The CDR3 DNA sequence: TGTGCCACCAGGGGCAGTAACTCCTACGAGCAGTACTTC. It encodes CATRGSNSYEQYF. The chain recombines TRBV28 with TRBJ2-7; D possibly corresponds to TRBD1 (6 bases). V was cut by 10 bases and J by 0 bases, with 13 bases left in between. The CDR3 is 13 residues long. Germline CDR1 is MDHEN and CDR2 is SYDVKM.

The chain links TRBV4-1 to TRBJ2-7; no definite D call. CDR3 length equals 15 residues. V lost 2 bases, J lost 0 bases, and 11 bases lay in between. Germline CDR1 MGHRA, CDR2 YSYEKL. CDR3 region: CASSQTTDSSYEQYF. Here the CDR3 DNA reads TGCGCCAGCAGCCAAACGACGGATAGCTCCTACGAGCAGTACTTC.

The rearrangement joins TRBV4-2 to TRBJ2-7; unclear D gene. V dropped 0 bases and J dropped 6 bases, with 15 bases sitting between them. Per the germline V gene, CDR1 is LGHNA and CDR2 is YNFKEQ. The CDR3 has 15 residues. In DNA form, the CDR3 reads TGTGCCAGCAGCCAAGAAAGGACCCCGGTCAGCGAGCAGTACTTC. Translation gives CASSQERTPVSEQYF.

This clone was detected only a few times. V and J are TRBV9 and TRBJ1-1; 8 bases fit TRBD1. Trimming took 3 bases from V and 3 from J; bases not matched to a gene: 1. Looked up from germline, CDR1 is SGDLS and CDR2 is YYNGEE. This CDR3 has 13 residues. CDR3 nucleotide sequence: TGTGCCAGCAGCGGACAGGGGCACACTGAAGCTTTCTTT. Its protein product is CASSGQGHTEAFF.

V and J are TRBV5-6 and TRBJ1-3, with D unresolved. Trimming cost V 3 bases and J 0 bases, with 7 bases left between them. Germline V gene lookup returns CDR1 SGHDT and CDR2 YYEEEE. CDR3 length: 14 amino acids. CDR3 residues: CASSSTGSGNTIYF. The CDR3 DNA sequence: TGTGCCAGCAGCTCGACCGGCTCTGGAAACACCATATATTTT. Using reference TRBV5-6 and TRBJ1-3 for the parts outside the CDR3, the full variable domain is DAGVTQSPTHLIKTRGQQVTLRCSPKSGHDTVSWYQQALGQGPQFIFQYYEEEERQRGNFPDRFSGHQFPNYSSELNVNALLLGDSALYLCASSSTGSGNTIYFGEGSWLTVV.

The chain recombines TRBV27 with TRBJ2-7; possibly TRBD2 for D (6 bases). V was trimmed by 8 bases and J by 1 base, leaving 18 bases between them. From germline, CDR1 is MNHEY and CDR2 SMNVEV (reference sequence). This CDR3 is built from 15 residues. This CDR3 reads CASVGLTGVSYEQYF. CDR3 bases: TGTGCCAGCGTCGGCCTAACGGGAGTATCCTACGAGCAGTACTTC.

V and J are TRBV1 and TRBJ2-3; TRBD2 is the table's D call, not checked against the DNA. TRBV1 is a recognized pseudogene. This CDR3 is built from 17 residues. The CDR3 protein is CTSSQARAREDTDTQYF. In DNA form, the CDR3 reads TGCACCAGCAGCCAAGCTCGGGCGCGGGAGGACACAGATACGCAGTATTTT.

The gene calls are TRBV27 and TRBJ2-2, with D hard to call. Germline loops: CDR1 MNHEY, CDR2 SMNVEV (reference sequence). V gave up 1 base and J gave up 0 bases, with 6 bases separating them. This CDR3 has 15 residues. The CDR3 spells CASSLFATNTGELFF. The CDR3 region has the DNA TGTGCCAGCAGTTTATTTGCGACGAACACCGGGGAGCTGTTTTTT.

V gene TRBV13 combines with J gene TRBJ1-3; TRBD1 agrees at 7 bases. With V trimmed by 5 bases and J by 7 bases, 8 bases remained unmatched. This CDR3 region has 14 residues. Germline assignment: CDR1 PRHDT and CDR2 FYEKMQ (reference sequence). In nucleotides, the CDR3 is TGTGCCAGCAGCCCAAGGGACAGAGCGAACACCATATATTTT. Amino acids: CASSPRDRANTIYF.

V and J are TRBV7-9 and TRBJ2-3; D could derive from TRBD1 or TRBD2 (5 bases each). Between the trimmed V and J ends, which lost 1 base and 4 bases, there was a span of 9 bases. Germline V lookup: CDR1 SEHNR, CDR2 FQNEAQ (reference sequence). CDR3 length equals 14 residues. The CDR3 DNA is TGTGCCAGCAGCTTAGGGGACCTGGCAGATACGCAGTATTTT. This gives the protein CASSLGDLADTQYF. Combining the CDR3 with reference TRBV7-9 and TRBJ2-3 gives the whole variable domain DTGVSQNPRHKITKRGQNVTFRCDPISEHNRLYWYRQTLGQGPEFLTYFQNEAQLEKSRLLSDRFSAERPKGSFSTLEIQRTEQGDSAMYLCASSLGDLADTQYFGPGTRLTVL.

The chain uses TRBV27 and TRBJ2-5; 8 bases fit TRBD2. Judging by the DNA end, TRBJ2-7 fits better; the J call may be wrong. In germline, CDR1 is MNHEY, CDR2 SMNVEV (reference sequence). The CDR3 spans 16 residues. The CDR3 DNA reads TGTGCCAGCAGTCCCCTGGGCGGGAGGCTCTCCTACGAGCAGTACTTC. Translation: CASSPLGGRLSYEQYF.

The J gene is TRBJ1-1, the V gene TRBV6-1; no firm D call. V was pared by 0 bases and J by 1 base, with 3 bases between. Germline-derived CDR1 and CDR2 are MNHNS and SASEGT. The CDR3 sequence is 13 residues long. CDR3 in DNA: TGTGCCAGCAGTGAAGCAGAGAACACTGAAGCTTTCTTT. Its translation: CASSEAENTEAFF.

The J gene is TRBJ1-3, the V gene TRBV28; D not resolved. Deletions cut 2 bases from V and 0 bases from J, with 14 bases between. The CDR3 sequence is 17 residues long. In germline, CDR1 is MDHEN, CDR2 SYDVKM. The CDR3 region has the DNA TGTGCCAGCAGTTTAATGGGAAGACAAAGCTCTGGAAACACCATATATTTT. This sequence encodes CASSLMGRQSSGNTIYF.

This clone was seen just once. The V gene is TRBV11-2, the J gene TRBJ1-1; D perhaps matches TRBD1 (6 bases). Germline V CDR1 and CDR2: SGHAT, FQNNGV. V shed 1 base and J shed 11 bases, with 23 bases lying between them. This CDR3 has 16 residues. CDR3 in amino acids: CASSLVLGTPKVRAFF. CDR3 sequence (DNA): TGTGCCAGCAGCTTAGTCCTGGGGACACCGAAAGTTAGGGCTTTCTTT.

This clone was counted between two and nine times. Other DNA sequences in the sample encode the same CDR3. V and J are TRBV27 and TRBJ1-1; a weak D match, TRBD1 (6 bases). Trimming shortened V by 6 bases and J by 1 base, and 9 bases separated the two germline ends. The CDR3 runs to 13 residues. From germline, CDR1 is MNHEY and CDR2 SMNVEV (reference sequence). The CDR3 coding sequence is TGTGCCAGCAGCCCGACAGGGAACACTGAAGCTTTCTTT. This sequence encodes CASSPTGNTEAFF.

The V and J genes are TRBV2 and TRBJ2-5; perhaps TRBD2 as D (6 bases). The CDR3 totals 15 residues. Trimming took 8 bases from V and 4 from J, leaving 20 bases between them. Germline V gene lookup returns CDR1 SNHLY and CDR2 FYNNEI. CDR3 bases: TGTGCCAGCGGTAGGAGGGACCAGAGGGGAGAGACCCAGTACTTC. As protein: CASGRRDQRGETQYF.

V gene TRBV7-6 combines with J gene TRBJ2-4; D possibly corresponds to TRBD2 (6 bases). This CDR3 is built from 18 residues. Germline CDR1 and CDR2: SGHVS and FNYEAQ. The V gene lost 10 bases and the J gene lost 2 bases, with 27 bases spanning the gap. The CDR3 sequence is CANTPRGGGTHTKNIQYF. DNA of the CDR3: TGTGCCAACACCCCGCGGGGCGGAGGCACCCACACCAAAAACATTCAGTACTTC.

This chain joins TRBV28 and TRBJ2-5, with D maybe TRBD1 (6 bases). CDR1 and CDR2 from the germline V gene are MDHEN and SYDVKM. This CDR3 is built from 15 residues. The germline V and J ends were trimmed by 7 bases and 5 bases, with 20 bases remaining between them. Written as DNA, the CDR3 is TGTGCCAGCACCCCCCAGCTGGGGGCTATTGAGACCCAGTACTTC. Translation: CASTPQLGAIETQYF.

This chain uses TRBV13 with TRBJ2-1, with 9 bases that match TRBD2. Germline CDR1 is PRHDT and CDR2 is FYEKMQ (reference sequence). The CDR3 is 15 residues long. The trim removed 4 bases at V and 4 bases at J, leaving 5 bases unmatched. This chain's CDR3 is CASSSSGISYNEQFF. The DNA for the CDR3 is TGTGCCAGCAGCTCTAGCGGGATAAGTTACAATGAGCAGTTCTTC. The full variable domain, with the rest looked up from reference TRBV13 and TRBJ2-1, is AAGVIQSPRHLIKEKRETATLKCYPIPRHDTVYWYQQGPGQDPQFLISFYEKMQSDKGSIPDRFSAQQFSDYHSELNMSSLELGDSALYFCASSSSGISYNEQFFGPGTRLTVL.

This chain joins TRBV6-1 and TRBJ2-2; D not certain. The V and J ends lost 3 bases and 1 base respectively, with 18 bases between them. Germline CDR1 MNHNS, CDR2 SASEGT. This CDR3 comprises 18 residues. The CDR3 sequence is CASSDANPSGMNTGELFF. The CDR3 DNA is TGTGCCAGCAGTGACGCCAACCCGAGTGGCATGAACACCGGGGAGCTGTTTTTT.

This chain links TRBV19 with TRBJ2-6, with D hard to call. There are 10 residues in the CDR3. Germline assignment: CDR1 LNHDA and CDR2 SQIVND (reference sequence). The CDR3 DNA sequence: TGTGCGTCTGGGGCCAACGTCCTGACTTTC. Translating it yields CASGANVLTF. Variable domain in full (rest from reference TRBV19 and TRBJ2-6): DGGITQSPKYLFRKEGQNVTLSCEQNLNHDAMYWYRQDPGQGLRLIYYSQIVNDFQKGDIAEGYSVSREKKESFPLTVTSAQKNPTAFYLCASGANVLTFGAGSRLTVL.

The CDR3 reads CASSSGQGATDTQYF. CDR3 in DNA: TGTGCCAGCAGCTCGGGACAGGGGGCTACAGATACGCAGTATTTT. The gene calls are TRBV7-9 and TRBJ2-3; 12 positions agree with TRBD1. The CDR3 consists of 15 residues. The V gene end was trimmed by 4 bases and the J gene end by 3 bases; junction bases not matched to a gene: 2. Germline CDR1 reads SEHNR; CDR2 reads FQNEAQ (reference sequence).

The chain is built from TRBV29-1 and TRBJ2-1, with 9 nucleotides matching TRBD2. Trimming cost V 8 bases and J 4 bases; bases outside gene matches: 15. CDR3 length equals 16 residues. Germline lookup yields CDR1 SQVTM and CDR2 ANQGSEA. The chain's CDR3 is CSLAGTPHVEYNEQFF. CDR3 in DNA: TGCAGCCTAGCGGGAACCCCCCATGTGGAATACAATGAGCAGTTCTTC.

The J gene is TRBJ2-7, the V gene TRBV30; the D is unclear. The germline gives CDR1 GTSNPN, CDR2 SVGIG (reference sequence). The CDR3 runs to 12 residues. Deletions cut 2 bases from V and 1 base from J, with 6 bases between. CDR3 bases: TGTGCCTGGAGTAGCGAGTCCTACGAGCAGTACTTC. This sequence encodes CAWSSESYEQYF.

The gene calls are TRBV7-9 and TRBJ2-7, with 7 bases fitting TRBD1. The J segment lost 3 bases and the V segment lost 0 bases, leaving 5 bases of the junction unmatched. CDR1 SEHNR and CDR2 FQNEAQ come from the germline V gene (reference sequence). The CDR3 extends over 15 amino acids. CDR3: CASSLAQGHIYEQYF. CDR3 coding DNA: TGTGCCAGCAGCTTAGCACAGGGGCATATCTACGAGCAGTACTTC.

The chain joins TRBV5-1 to TRBJ2-1; 10 nucleotides match TRBD2. V gave up 2 bases and J gave up 4 bases; unmatched junction bases: 6. The CDR3 runs to 16 residues. Looked up from germline, CDR1 is SGHRS and CDR2 is YFSETQ. The DNA of the CDR3 is TGCGCCAGCAGCTTAACTCTAGCGGGAGCTTACAATGAGCAGTTCTTC. The encoded protein is CASSLTLAGAYNEQFF.